This T cell receptor (beta chain) was observed in a study of blood T cell repertoires in COVID-19 (TCRdb year 2020). Turning to the overall study: Samples covering the acute and convalescent phases of COVID-19 were provided by collaborators in the United States, Italy and Spain. The material from the prospective study consisted of cDNA or gDNA derived from T cells, B-cell-depleted T cells, or PBMCs. The dataset comprised deeply sampled blood TCRbeta repertoires from subjects exposed to, actively infected with, or recovered from COVID-19. A freely available public database, intended as a resource for researchers studying the immune response to SARS-CoV-2, is where the repertoires were released. Sample metadata almost always included a de-identified subject ID, COVID-19 status, age in years and sex. Samples were obtained from the ongoing ImmuneRACE study (first 160 participants) and from 1,254 subjects provided by 6 global collaborators. HLA class I and class II types, where available, came from metadata supplied by the sample provider rather than from assay-based typing. The full study reports these points: Clinical and demographic metadata were provided uncurated, with the amount varying by source and participant.

This clone has just one count. Which antigen it targets is not known. Base qualities are missing; no much larger clone stands one base away. Counted from cysteine to phenylalanine, this CDR3 has 18 amino acids. Only CDR3 DNA remains: 54 bases, in frame from the first base. Trimming removed 2 bases from V and 7 bases from J; the gene matches leave 13 bases unexplained. Taken from the germline V gene (reference sequence), the CDR1 and CDR2 loops are MNHEY and SMNVEV. The immunoSEQ Assay, a bias-controlled multiplex PCR, was used to amplify TCRbeta CDR3 regions from genomic DNA. In the original analysis: The number of nucleated cells in each sample was estimated from the amplification of reference gene primers within the assay. To quantify the absolute abundance of each unique TCRbeta CDR3 rearrangement, sequence reads were collapsed and filtered. Productive Simpson clonality was computed per sample as the square root of Simpson's diversity index over productive rearrangements. The immuneACCESS repertoire file appears here via TCRdb, limited to in-frame rearrangements. These files lack a portion of the clones; in checked studies, under half of the deficit traces to unresolved V genes, and the cause of the others is not known. V, J and clone size are taken as reported in that table, and D and trimming were inferred from the DNA itself. The sample table records tens of thousands of clones; about 84% of these occur just once. The top ten clonotypes cover roughly 13% of the sample.

Collaborating institutions collected whole blood in K2EDTA tubes following their own protocols. For TCRbeta analysis, collaborator samples were shipped as frozen whole blood, as isolated PBMCs, or as DNA extracted from either sample type. This receptor was identified in a human donor in a cohort sampled during active COVID-19. Here the chain combines TRBV27 and TRBJ1-6, and TRBD1 matches 8 of the central bases. The specimen was peripheral blood. In nucleotide form, the sequence is TGTGCCAGCAGTTTAGGGCAGGGGGCTAACTCACCGAATTCACCCCTCCACTTT. It codes for CASSLGQGANSPNSPLHF.